This TCR beta chain comes out of a study of human T cells and chemical hapten exposure (dated by TCRdb to the early 2020s). About the investigation overall: For sensitization, 2% DPC in acetone was applied to a roughly 2 cm by roughly 2 cm area of upper inner arm skin. Weekly therapeutic DPC doses were additionally applied to the scalp of patients throughout the roughly 22-week study period. Patch testing was done on the upper back using Finn chambers containing 0.01% DPC, and results were scored after 6 days according to International Contact Dermatitis Research Group standards. The patient cohort, mostly female, included alopecia areata with under or over 50% scalp involvement, alopecia totalis and alopecia universalis. Libraries were combined into a pool for sequencing, and differences in TCR yield between samples came mainly from small differences in library volumes within the pool. This study followed changes in the peripheral blood TCR repertoire in vivo during primary and secondary sensitization of alopecia patients to the hapten diphenylcyclopropenone (DPC). Blood was sampled from patients pre-sensitization (week 0) and at 2, 6 and about 24 weeks after DPC sensitization. About 30 alopecia patients provided blood for TCR sequencing at one to four time points (pre-sensitization, 2, 6 and 24 weeks). On the study overall, not on this receptor specifically: Repeated subsampling changed both the strength of the expansion versus patch-test correlation and the threshold at which that correlation became significant. Because all patients had alopecia, a presumed autoimmune disease, the immune response of the patients might differ from that of healthy individuals. Significantly more large CDR3 similarity clusters were formed by expanded TCRs than by pre-sensitization or healthy control sets, consistent with antigen-driven responses. The number of PT1 expanded TCRs positively correlated with patch test score, significant at thresholds 8, 16 and 32 but not 4. DPC sensitization did not change how many TCRs were above 1 in 1000 frequency, and no evidence was found of alterations in global repertoire structure.

This clonotype was counted ten times or more. It has no known antigen specificity. Per-base qualities were not stored, and no clone one base away is much larger. Library creation used RACE. Sequencing took place on a NextSeq 500. Library preparation attached unique molecular identifiers to individual cDNA molecules for quantitative, reproducible TCR counting. From each blood RNA sample, both TCR alpha and TCR beta chains were sequenced. The published analysis was carried out like this. Samples had a median of about 90,000 TCRs, with a range from about 23,224 to 750,000. The Decombinator software suite was used to annotate V, J and CDR3 in the TCR reads. Every sample was subsampled to the same number of TCRs (28,000) for the PS versus PT1 abundance plots. Expanded TCRs were defined as absent before sensitization and observed at least eight times at the 2-week time point. The raw public data were reprocessed by TCRdb itself: fastp quality trimming at Q25, MiXCR clonotype calling, in-frame beta chains only. Every distinct CDR3 protein forms one entry, paired with its most common genes and DNA. It is TCRdb's table, rather than the study itself, that gives the V and J calls and clone size. A total of about 84,000 distinct CDR3 sequences appear in this sample, 11% of them only once. The top ten clones comprise under 4.5% of the sample.

Explained via the paper, the time point label denotes: patch test 3, about 24 weeks after DPC sensitization. Interpreted using the paper, the treatment or condition label stands for: therapeutic diphenylcyclopropenone sensitization with weekly scalp DPC. At every patch-test visit, the blood draw took place before the patch test was put on. Eligible patients were aged 18 to 70, diagnosed with alopecia, deemed suitable for DPC therapy, and excluded if pregnant. Total RNA was extracted from unfractionated whole blood collected in Tempus Blood RNA tubes. The material was whole blood, obtained in connection with sensitization to the hapten diphenylcyclopropenone (DPC). The receptor comes from a woman in her forties or fifties with alopecia areata. Some clones in this sample may be carry-over from other donors' samples.

The nucleotide sequence reads as follows: TGCAGTGCTAAACAGGGGGGCGGCCTCCACTTT. Its protein is CSAKQGGGLHF. The V and J segments used are TRBV20-1 and TRBJ1-6; 8 junctional bases match TRBD1. Looking up the germline V gene (reference sequence) yields CDR1 DFQATT and CDR2 SNEGSKA. Spanning cysteine to phenylalanine, the CDR3 consists of 11 amino acids. Left in the record is the CDR3 DNA by itself, 33 bases read in frame from the first base. Compared with germline, V lacks 4 bases and J lacks 15 bases; bases without a gene match: 5.